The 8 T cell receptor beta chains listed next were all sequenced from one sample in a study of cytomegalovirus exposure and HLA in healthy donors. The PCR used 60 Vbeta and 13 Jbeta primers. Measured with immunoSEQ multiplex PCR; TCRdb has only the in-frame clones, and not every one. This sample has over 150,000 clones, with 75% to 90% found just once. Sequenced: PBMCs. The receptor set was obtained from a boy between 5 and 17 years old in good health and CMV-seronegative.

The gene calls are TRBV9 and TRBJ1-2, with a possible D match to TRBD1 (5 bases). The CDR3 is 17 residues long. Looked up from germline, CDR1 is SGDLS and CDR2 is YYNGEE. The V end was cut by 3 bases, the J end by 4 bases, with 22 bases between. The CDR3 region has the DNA TGTGCCAGCAGCGGAAGACCCTCTGGGGGGAAGGCCTATGGCTACACCTTC. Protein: CASSGRPSGGKAYGYTF.

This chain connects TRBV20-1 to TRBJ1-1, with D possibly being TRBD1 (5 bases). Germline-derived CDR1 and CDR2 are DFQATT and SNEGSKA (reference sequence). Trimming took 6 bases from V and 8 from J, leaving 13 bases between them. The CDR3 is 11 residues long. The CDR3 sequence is CSAEVAGEAFF. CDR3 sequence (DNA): TGCAGTGCCGAGGTGGCAGGGGAAGCTTTCTTT.

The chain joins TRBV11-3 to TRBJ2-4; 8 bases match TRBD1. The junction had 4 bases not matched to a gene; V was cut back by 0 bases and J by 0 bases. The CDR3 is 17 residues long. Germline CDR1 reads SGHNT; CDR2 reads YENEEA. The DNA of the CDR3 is TGTGCCAGCAGCTTAGAGCGGACAGGGCTAGCCAAAAACATTCAGTACTTC. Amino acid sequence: CASSLERTGLAKNIQYF.

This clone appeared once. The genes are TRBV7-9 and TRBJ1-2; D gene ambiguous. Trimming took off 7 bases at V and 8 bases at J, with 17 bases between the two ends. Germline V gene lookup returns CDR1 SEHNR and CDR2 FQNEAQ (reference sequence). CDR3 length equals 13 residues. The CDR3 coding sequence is TGTGCCAGCACCACTGGTTCGTCTCGGGGCTACACCTTC. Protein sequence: CASTTGSSRGYTF.

CDR3 in amino acids: CASSVRTGIREDYTF. The CDR3 DNA follows: TGTGCCAGCAGCGTGAGGACTGGGATAAGAGAGGACTACACCTTC. This chain connects TRBV7-9 to TRBJ1-2; unclear D gene. This CDR3 is 15 amino acids long. V lost 5 bases to trimming and J lost 10 bases, with 23 bases between them. The germline V gene encodes CDR1 SEHNR and CDR2 FQNEAQ (reference sequence).

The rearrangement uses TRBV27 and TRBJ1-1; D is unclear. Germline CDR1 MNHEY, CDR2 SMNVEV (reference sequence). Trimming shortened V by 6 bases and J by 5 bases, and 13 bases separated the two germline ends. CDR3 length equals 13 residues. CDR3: CASSRGRGTEAFF. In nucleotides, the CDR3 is TGTGCCAGCAGCCGCGGCAGAGGGACTGAAGCTTTCTTT.

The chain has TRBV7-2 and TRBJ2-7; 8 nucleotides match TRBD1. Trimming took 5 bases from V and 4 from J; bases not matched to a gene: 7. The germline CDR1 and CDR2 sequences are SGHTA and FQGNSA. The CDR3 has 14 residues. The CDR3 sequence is CASSLWTGKYEQYF. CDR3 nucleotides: TGTGCCAGCAGCCTATGGACAGGGAAATACGAGCAGTACTTC.

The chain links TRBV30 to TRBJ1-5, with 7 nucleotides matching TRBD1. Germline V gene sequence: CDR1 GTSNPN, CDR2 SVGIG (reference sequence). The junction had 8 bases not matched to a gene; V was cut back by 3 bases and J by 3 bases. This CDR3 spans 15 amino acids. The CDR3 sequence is CAWRKQGLNNQPQHF. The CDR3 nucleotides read TGTGCCTGGAGGAAACAGGGGTTAAACAATCAGCCCCAGCATTTT.